Below, one TCR beta chain is given with its context. Its antigen is still unknown. The data derive from a study of T-cell reconstitution after alpha-beta-depleted transplantation in children. Trimming cost V 7 bases and J 9 bases; bases outside gene matches: 18. The CDR3 runs 17 residues. CDR1 SGHAT and CDR2 FQNNGV come from the germline V gene. Study-level points and caveats: Some patients' high day-60 TCRbeta diversity was attributed to recipient cells surviving conditioning.

Library preparation (for TCRbeta) was performed with unique molecular identifiers. TCRdb recomputed calls from the PCR reads with MiXCR, one row per CDR3 protein. Altogether around 420,000 distinct CDR3 sequences are present, under 20% being singletons, with the ten largest covering under 30%. V gene TRBV11-2 combines with J gene TRBJ2-2; TRBD2 aligns across 9 bases. The starting material was PBMCs, mostly from graft donor cells, obtained 360 days after TCRalphabeta/CD19-depleted stem cell transplant. The receptor's source is a boy in the first two years of life who had a stem cell transplant for Wiskott-Aldrich syndrome, so the T cells may come from the graft donor. This chain's CDR3 is CASNLGGLRGGSWELFF. The CDR3, as DNA: TGTGCCAGCAACCTGGGCGGGCTGCGGGGGGGTTCGTGGGAGCTGTTTTTT.